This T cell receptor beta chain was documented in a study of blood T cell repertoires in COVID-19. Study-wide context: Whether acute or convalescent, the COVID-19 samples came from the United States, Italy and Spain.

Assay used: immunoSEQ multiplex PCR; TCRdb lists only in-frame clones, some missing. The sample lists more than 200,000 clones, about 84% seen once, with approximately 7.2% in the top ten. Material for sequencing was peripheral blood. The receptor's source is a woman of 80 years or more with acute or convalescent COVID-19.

CDR3 nucleotide sequence: TGTGCCAGCAAGTTCGGACAGGGGGCCGCCGGGGAGCTGTTTTTT. Amino acid sequence: CASKFGQGAAGELFF. The genes are TRBV28 and TRBJ2-2, with 11 bases identical to TRBD1. This CDR3 has 15 residues. The junction had 7 bases not matched to a gene; V was cut back by 7 bases and J by 6 bases. The germline V gene encodes CDR1 MDHEN and CDR2 SYDVKM. The full variable domain, its missing parts supplied by reference TRBV28 and TRBJ2-2, is DVKVTQSSRYLVKRTGEKVFLECVQDMDHENMFWYRQDPGLGLRLIYFSYDVKMKEKGDIPEGYSVSREKKERFSLILESASTNQTSMYLCASKFGQGAAGELFFGEGSRLTVL.